A selection of T cell receptor beta chains follows, all from one sample in a study of blood T cell repertoires in COVID-19. Sequenced by immunoSEQ multiplex PCR; TCRdb stores in-frame clones only, minus some. Of more than 350,000 clones listed, approximately 87% are singletons. Sample: PBMCs or T cells enriched from blood (not recorded which). The receptors here all came from a woman aged 45 to 65 who had recovered from COVID-19. Each CDR3 is given with its conserved first and last residue. D genes are given only for firm matches. Only some rows state a clone size, as once, few, many or a class for expanded clones.

d_gene: TRBD2; v_gene: TRBV27; abundance: NA; j_gene: TRBJ2-1; CDR3nt: TGTGCCAGCAGTCCCTTAGCGGGGGGGCCAGTCAATGAGCAGTTCTTC; CDR3aa: CASSPLAGGPVNEQFF
d_gene: TRBD1; v_gene: TRBV3-1/TRBV3-2; abundance: NA; j_gene: TRBJ1-6; CDR3nt: TGTGCCAGCAGCCGTGGGACAGGGTATTCACCCCTCCACTTT; CDR3aa: CASSRGTGYSPLHF
d_gene: TRBD1; v_gene: TRBV19; abundance: NA; j_gene: TRBJ2-7; CDR3nt: TGTGCCAGTAGTCCCCGGGACAGGGTCTACGAGCAGTACTTC; CDR3aa: CASSPRDRVYEQYF
d_gene: NA; v_gene: TRBV5-1; abundance: NA; j_gene: TRBJ2-7; CDR3nt: TGCGCCAGCAGCGGGGGGAACGAGCAGTACTTC; CDR3aa: CASSGGNEQYF
d_gene: TRBD1; v_gene: TRBV2; abundance: few; j_gene: TRBJ2-2; CDR3nt: TGTGCCAGCAGTCCCGGGACAGGCTTCACCGGGGAGCTGTTTTTT; CDR3aa: CASSPGTGFTGELFF
d_gene: TRBD1; v_gene: TRBV19; abundance: NA; j_gene: TRBJ2-1; CDR3nt: TGTGCCAGTAGTATAGTGACAGGGACAGGATACAATGAGCAGTTCTTC; CDR3aa: CASSIVTGTGYNEQFF
d_gene: TRBD2; v_gene: TRBV7-7; abundance: NA; j_gene: TRBJ2-5; CDR3nt: TGTGCTAGCAGCAACCCCGGGACTAGTCAAGAGACCCAGTACTTC; CDR3aa: CASSNPGTSQETQYF
d_gene: TRBD2; v_gene: TRBV11-3; abundance: NA; j_gene: TRBJ2-3; CDR3nt: TGTGCCAGCTCCGAATTCGGGGGGTGGGCAGATACGCAGTATTTT; CDR3aa: CASSEFGGWADTQYF
d_gene: TRBD1; v_gene: TRBV27; abundance: few; j_gene: TRBJ1-2; CDR3nt: TGTGCCAGCAGTTTTCTAAGACAGGGGTATGGCTACACCTTC; CDR3aa: CASSFLRQGYGYTF
d_gene: TRBD2; v_gene: TRBV5-1; abundance: NA; j_gene: TRBJ2-3; CDR3nt: TGCGCCAGCAGCTCGGAACTAGCGGATACGCAGTATTTT; CDR3aa: CASSSELADTQYF
d_gene: TRBD2; v_gene: TRBV2; abundance: NA; j_gene: TRBJ2-7; CDR3nt: TGTGCCAGCAGTGAGCGCGGGGGGCTCTACGAGCAGTACTTC; CDR3aa: CASSERGGLYEQYF
d_gene: NA; v_gene: TRBV2; abundance: many; j_gene: TRBJ1-5; CDR3nt: TGTGCCAGCAGTCCGGACGGGGGGGCTCAGCCCCAGCATTTT; CDR3aa: CASSPDGGAQPQHF
d_gene: TRBD1; v_gene: TRBV5-1; abundance: NA; j_gene: TRBJ1-3; CDR3nt: TGCGCCAGCAGACAGGGGGCCGGAAACACCATATATTTT; CDR3aa: CASRQGAGNTIYF
d_gene: NA; v_gene: TRBV28; abundance: NA; j_gene: TRBJ2-2; CDR3nt: TGTGCCAGCAGTGAGAGACACCCGGCGGGGGAGCTGTTTTTT; CDR3aa: CASSERHPAGELFF
d_gene: NA; v_gene: TRBV2; abundance: NA; j_gene: TRBJ2-1; CDR3nt: TGTGCCAGTCCCCGGCGGGGAGCTTTTTATGAGCAGTTCTTC; CDR3aa: CASPRRGAFYEQFF
d_gene: TRBD1; v_gene: TRBV19; abundance: NA; j_gene: TRBJ1-5; CDR3nt: TGTGCCAGTGGGTTTCCCGGGGACAGGGGACAGCCCCAGCATTTT; CDR3aa: CASGFPGDRGQPQHF
d_gene: NA; v_gene: TRBV6-4; abundance: NA; j_gene: TRBJ2-3; CDR3nt: TGTGCCAGCAGCCCGGGGGGCACAGATACGCAGTATTTT; CDR3aa: CASSPGGTDTQYF
d_gene: NA; v_gene: TRBV9; abundance: NA; j_gene: TRBJ1-2; CDR3nt: TGTGCCAGCAGCGCCTATCAGGGGACGAGCTATGGCTACACCTTC; CDR3aa: CASSAYQGTSYGYTF
d_gene: TRBD1; v_gene: TRBV28; abundance: once; j_gene: TRBJ1-6; CDR3nt: TGTGCCAGCAGTTTGGAGGGAGTGGGACAGATATATAATTCACCCCTCCACTTT; CDR3aa: CASSLEGVGQIYNSPLHF
d_gene: TRBD1; v_gene: TRBV18; abundance: NA; j_gene: TRBJ1-1; CDR3nt: TGTGCCAGCTTTCCGGGGACAGGGACGAACACTGAAGCTTTCTTT; CDR3aa: CASFPGTGTNTEAFF
d_gene: NA; v_gene: TRBV6-5; abundance: NA; j_gene: TRBJ1-1; CDR3nt: TGTGCCAGCAGTTACTCGACGGGTTCGAACACTGAAGCTTTCTTT; CDR3aa: CASSYSTGSNTEAFF
d_gene: TRBD1; v_gene: TRBV28; abundance: once; j_gene: TRBJ1-5; CDR3nt: TGTGCCAGCAGTCCTAGACAGGGGCATCAGCCCCAGCATTTT; CDR3aa: CASSPRQGHQPQHF
d_gene: NA; v_gene: TRBV2; abundance: NA; j_gene: TRBJ1-2; CDR3nt: TGTGCCAGCAGTGGACAGCTCATGGGCTATGGCTACACCTTC; CDR3aa: CASSGQLMGYGYTF
d_gene: TRBD2; v_gene: TRBV6-5; abundance: NA; j_gene: TRBJ2-5; CDR3nt: TGTGCCAGCAGTCTGGCTGGCGGGGGGCAAGAGACCCAGTACTTC; CDR3aa: CASSLAGGGQETQYF
d_gene: TRBD1; v_gene: TRBV23-1; abundance: NA; j_gene: TRBJ1-4; CDR3nt: TGCGCCAGCAGTCAATCTCTGAGGGGGCCGACCAGTACTAATGAAAAACTGTTTTTT; CDR3aa: CASSQSLRGPTSTNEKLFF
d_gene: NA; v_gene: TRBV18; abundance: NA; j_gene: TRBJ1-2; CDR3nt: TGTGCCAGCTCACCAGCTGGGGCTGGCTACACCTTC; CDR3aa: CASSPAGAGYTF
d_gene: NA; v_gene: TRBV4-2; abundance: few; j_gene: TRBJ1-5; CDR3nt: TGTGCCAGCAGCCAAACCCAGGGTGGCAATCAGCCCCAGCATTTT; CDR3aa: CASSQTQGGNQPQHF
d_gene: NA; v_gene: TRBV6-5; abundance: NA; j_gene: TRBJ1-2; CDR3nt: TGTGCCAGCAAATTAGATAGGGGTAACTATGGCTACACCTTC; CDR3aa: CASKLDRGNYGYTF
d_gene: NA; v_gene: TRBV27; abundance: NA; j_gene: TRBJ1-6; CDR3nt: TGTGCCAGCAGTTTAGCAGGGACTCATTCACCCCTCCACTTT; CDR3aa: CASSLAGTHSPLHF
d_gene: TRBD1; v_gene: TRBV5-8; abundance: NA; j_gene: TRBJ1-2; CDR3nt: TGTGCCAGCAGCTTCATAGGACAGGGGACTGGCTACACCTTC; CDR3aa: CASSFIGQGTGYTF
d_gene: TRBD1; v_gene: TRBV5-5; abundance: NA; j_gene: TRBJ1-1; CDR3nt: TGTGCCAGCAGCTTGAGGACAGGGGGATTGTCAACTGAAGCTTTCTTT; CDR3aa: CASSLRTGGLSTEAFF
d_gene: NA; v_gene: TRBV2; abundance: NA; j_gene: TRBJ1-2; CDR3nt: TGTGCCAGCAGCCGACAAGTGGACTATGGCTACACCTTC; CDR3aa: CASSRQVDYGYTF
d_gene: NA; v_gene: TRBV6-5; abundance: few; j_gene: TRBJ1-6; CDR3nt: TGTGCCAGCAGTTACGGAGCCAGCTCCTATAATTCACCCCTCCACTTT; CDR3aa: CASSYGASSYNSPLHF
d_gene: NA; v_gene: TRBV19; abundance: NA; j_gene: TRBJ1-6; CDR3nt: TGTGCCAGTAGTATTTGGGAGAGCTCCTATAATTCACCCCTCCACTTT; CDR3aa: CASSIWESSYNSPLHF
d_gene: TRBD1; v_gene: TRBV7-2; abundance: NA; j_gene: TRBJ1-6; CDR3nt: TGTGCCAGCAGCTTCCGGGACAGAAATAATTCACCCCTCCACTTT; CDR3aa: CASSFRDRNNSPLHF
d_gene: NA; v_gene: TRBV4-3; abundance: NA; j_gene: TRBJ1-4; CDR3nt: TGCGCCAGCAGCCAAGATTCGACTTTTCCCGCAAATAAACTGTTTTTT; CDR3aa: CASSQDSTFPANKLFF
d_gene: NA; v_gene: TRBV5-1; abundance: NA; j_gene: TRBJ2-1; CDR3nt: TGCGCCAGCAGCTTGGTCACAACGGCGGGATATGAGCAGTTCTTC; CDR3aa: CASSLVTTAGYEQFF
d_gene: NA; v_gene: TRBV2; abundance: once; j_gene: TRBJ1-2; CDR3nt: TGTGCCAGCAGTGAAGCGAGAGGGTCCCTCTATGGCTACACCTTC; CDR3aa: CASSEARGSLYGYTF
d_gene: TRBD1; v_gene: TRBV28; abundance: NA; j_gene: TRBJ2-1; CDR3nt: TGTGCCAGCAGTTCCGGGACAGGGAGTGAGTTCTTC; CDR3aa: CASSSGTGSEFF
d_gene: TRBD1; v_gene: TRBV19; abundance: NA; j_gene: TRBJ2-7; CDR3nt: TGTGCCAGTAGTAAAACCGGGACAGGGTATAACGAGCAGTACTTC; CDR3aa: CASSKTGTGYNEQYF
d_gene: NA; v_gene: TRBV2; abundance: NA; j_gene: TRBJ2-3; CDR3nt: TGTGCCAGCAGGGAGGGGACAGCCTTTTGGGATACGCAGTATTTT; CDR3aa: CASREGTAFWDTQYF
d_gene: NA; v_gene: TRBV12-3/TRBV12-4; abundance: NA; j_gene: TRBJ1-2; CDR3nt: TGTGCCAGCAGCAGGGCATATGGCTACACCTTC; CDR3aa: CASSRAYGYTF
d_gene: NA; v_gene: TRBV2; abundance: NA; j_gene: TRBJ1-4; CDR3nt: TGTCTGGGGGGTAGACAGACCAATGAAAAACTGTTTTTT; CDR3aa: CLGGRQTNEKLFF
d_gene: TRBD2; v_gene: TRBV29-1; abundance: NA; j_gene: TRBJ2-5; CDR3nt: TGCAGCGTGGCGGGGACTAGCGGGGGCAATAGACAAGAGACCCAGTACTTC; CDR3aa: CSVAGTSGGNRQETQYF
d_gene: NA; v_gene: TRBV28; abundance: NA; j_gene: TRBJ2-3; CDR3nt: TGTGCCAGCAGCGGGGCAGATACGCAGTATTTT; CDR3aa: CASSGADTQYF
d_gene: NA; v_gene: TRBV2; abundance: NA; j_gene: TRBJ1-1; CDR3nt: TGTGCCAGCAGTGAAAGAGGTTCCTACCAAACTCTACAAGGTGAAGCTTTCTTT; CDR3aa: CASSERGSYQTLQGEAFF
d_gene: NA; v_gene: TRBV6-5; abundance: few; j_gene: TRBJ1-1; CDR3nt: TGTGCCAGCAGCGGGAGGTCACCGGGCACTGAAGCTTTCTTT; CDR3aa: CASSGRSPGTEAFF
d_gene: TRBD2; v_gene: TRBV9; abundance: NA; j_gene: TRBJ2-7; CDR3nt: TGTGCCAGCAGCCAAGGGACTAGCGGGGGGTACGAGCAGTACTTC; CDR3aa: CASSQGTSGGYEQYF
d_gene: NA; v_gene: TRBV10-3; abundance: NA; j_gene: TRBJ2-5; CDR3nt: TGTGCCATCAGTGAGTACGGGGAGGAGACCCAGTACTTC; CDR3aa: CAISEYGEETQYF
d_gene: NA; v_gene: TRBV27; abundance: NA; j_gene: TRBJ1-6; CDR3nt: TGTGCCAGCAGCCGGGGACAAGGCTGGGGGAATTCACCCCTCCACTTT; CDR3aa: CASSRGQGWGNSPLHF
d_gene: NA; v_gene: TRBV15; abundance: NA; j_gene: TRBJ2-6; CDR3nt: TGTGCCACCAGCAGAGATCCCACGGGAACTGGGGCCAACGTCCTGACTTTC; CDR3aa: CATSRDPTGTGANVLTF
d_gene: NA; v_gene: TRBV5-1; abundance: NA; j_gene: TRBJ1-1; CDR3nt: TGCGCCAGCAGCCCGGGAGGGGGTAGGAACACTGAAGCTTTCTTT; CDR3aa: CASSPGGGRNTEAFF